Listed below are T cell receptor beta chains from one sample, sequenced in a study of PD-L1 blockade in urothelial cancer. Repertoires were generated with immunoSEQ multiplex PCR, while TCRdb's copy carries only in-frame clones and drops some. The table lists 80,000 to 95,000 clones, approximately 82% of them singletons, with about 8.4% in the top ten. Source: PBMCs, taken around atezolizumab (anti-PD-L1) treatment. These receptors came from a man in his 70s with urothelial cancer. The CDR3 runs from the conserved cysteine through the conserved F or W. The order of the fields is clone size, V gene, J gene, D gene, CDR3 protein, CDR3 DNA. The D gene is left open where the match is weak. Not all rows give a size; the values are once, few, many and, for expanded clones, a class.

clone size: few; V gene: TRBV5-5; J gene: TRBJ1-2; D gene: -; CDR3 protein: CASSLEDMSGTPGYTF; CDR3 DNA: TGTGCCAGCAGCTTGGAGGATATGAGTGGGACACCCGGCTACACCTTC
clone size: -; V gene: TRBV2; J gene: TRBJ1-2; D gene: TRBD1; CDR3 protein: CASSEGTGTNYGYTF; CDR3 DNA: TGTGCCAGCAGTGAGGGGACAGGGACGAACTATGGCTACACCTTC
clone size: -; V gene: TRBV19; J gene: TRBJ1-2; D gene: TRBD1; CDR3 protein: CASSKGQLTTYGYTF; CDR3 DNA: TGTGCCAGTAGTAAGGGACAGCTCACCACCTATGGCTACACCTTC
clone size: -; V gene: TRBV6-5; J gene: TRBJ1-1; D gene: TRBD1; CDR3 protein: CASLGTGRSTEAFF; CDR3 DNA: TGTGCCAGCTTGGGGACAGGGCGGAGCACTGAAGCTTTCTTT
clone size: once; V gene: TRBV19; J gene: TRBJ2-7; D gene: TRBD1; CDR3 protein: CASSMGRGYEQYF; CDR3 DNA: TGTGCCAGTAGTATGGGCAGGGGGTACGAGCAGTACTTC
clone size: -; V gene: TRBV19; J gene: TRBJ1-2; D gene: TRBD1; CDR3 protein: CASSLRDRALYGYTF; CDR3 DNA: TGTGCCAGTAGTCTCCGGGACAGGGCTCTCTATGGCTACACCTTC
clone size: -; V gene: TRBV2; J gene: TRBJ1-6; D gene: -; CDR3 protein: CASTGVDNSPLHF; CDR3 DNA: TGTGCCAGCACCGGGGTGGATAATTCACCCCTCCACTTT
clone size: -; V gene: TRBV11-3; J gene: TRBJ1-1; D gene: TRBD1; CDR3 protein: CASSLVAPRLGQGVTEAFF; CDR3 DNA: TGTGCCAGCAGCTTAGTCGCCCCTAGGTTGGGGCAGGGGGTGACTGAAGCTTTCTTT
clone size: -; V gene: TRBV19; J gene: TRBJ2-7; D gene: -; CDR3 protein: CASRLVSTSYEQYF; CDR3 DNA: TGTGCCAGCCGCTTAGTCTCTACGAGCTACGAGCAGTACTTC
clone size: once; V gene: TRBV2; J gene: TRBJ1-4; D gene: TRBD1; CDR3 protein: CASSRTTGTGSKLFF; CDR3 DNA: TGTGCCAGCAGTAGGACTACCGGGACAGGGTCAAAACTGTTTTTT
clone size: -; V gene: TRBV7-3; J gene: TRBJ1-2; D gene: TRBD1; CDR3 protein: CASSLTGQGALGYTF; CDR3 DNA: TGTGCCAGCAGCTTAACGGGCCAGGGGGCGCTTGGCTACACCTTC
clone size: -; V gene: TRBV7-2; J gene: TRBJ2-1; D gene: TRBD2; CDR3 protein: CASSLVSGRSYNEQFF; CDR3 DNA: TGTGCCAGCAGCTTAGTTAGCGGGAGGTCCTACAATGAGCAGTTCTTC
clone size: once; V gene: TRBV2; J gene: TRBJ1-1; D gene: TRBD1; CDR3 protein: CASSPSLDRVSAFF; CDR3 DNA: TGTGCCAGCAGTCCCTCCTTAGACAGGGTTTCAGCTTTCTTT
clone size: -; V gene: TRBV10-2; J gene: TRBJ2-1; D gene: -; CDR3 protein: CASSDSERNSYNEQFF; CDR3 DNA: TGCGCCAGCAGTGATTCGGAGCGGAACTCCTACAATGAGCAGTTCTTC
clone size: -; V gene: TRBV30; J gene: TRBJ2-7; D gene: TRBD2; CDR3 protein: CAWSFLAGSYEQYF; CDR3 DNA: TGTGCCTGGAGTTTTCTAGCGGGGAGCTACGAGCAGTACTTC
clone size: -; V gene: TRBV11-3; J gene: TRBJ2-2; D gene: TRBD2; CDR3 protein: CASSWTSGGTGELFF; CDR3 DNA: TGTGCCAGCAGCTGGACTAGCGGAGGAACCGGGGAGCTGTTTTTT
clone size: -; V gene: TRBV5-6; J gene: TRBJ1-4; D gene: -; CDR3 protein: CASSLGGLAGKLFF; CDR3 DNA: TGTGCCAGCAGCTTGGGGGGCTTGGCCGGAAAACTGTTTTTT
clone size: few; V gene: TRBV11-2; J gene: TRBJ2-1; D gene: -; CDR3 protein: CASSLGPIYNEQFF; CDR3 DNA: TGTGCCAGCAGCTTAGGGCCCATTTACAATGAGCAGTTCTTC
clone size: -; V gene: TRBV9; J gene: TRBJ2-5; D gene: TRBD1; CDR3 protein: CASSVSGTGASGTQYF; CDR3 DNA: TGTGCCAGCAGCGTTTCCGGGACAGGGGCGTCAGGGACCCAGTACTTC
clone size: -; V gene: TRBV9; J gene: TRBJ2-2; D gene: TRBD2; CDR3 protein: CASSEGLAGTGELFF; CDR3 DNA: TGTGCCAGCAGCGAGGGGCTAGCGGGCACCGGGGAGCTGTTTTTT
clone size: -; V gene: TRBV29-1; J gene: TRBJ2-1; D gene: TRBD2; CDR3 protein: CSGLSGVYNEQFF; CDR3 DNA: TGCAGCGGCCTGAGCGGGGTCTACAATGAGCAGTTCTTC
clone size: -; V gene: TRBV6-1; J gene: TRBJ1-3; D gene: TRBD1; CDR3 protein: CASSDLGRGDSGNTIYF; CDR3 DNA: TGTGCCAGCAGTGATTTGGGCAGGGGGGACTCTGGAAACACCATATATTTT
clone size: many; V gene: TRBV2; J gene: TRBJ2-1; D gene: -; CDR3 protein: CASKASVNNEQFF; CDR3 DNA: TGTGCCAGCAAGGCTAGCGTTAACAATGAGCAGTTCTTC
clone size: -; V gene: TRBV14; J gene: TRBJ1-1; D gene: -; CDR3 protein: CASSQDPGILTEAFF; CDR3 DNA: TGTGCCAGCAGCCAAGACCCAGGGATTTTGACTGAAGCTTTCTTT
clone size: -; V gene: TRBV19; J gene: TRBJ2-7; D gene: -; CDR3 protein: CASSIGGPGYEQYF; CDR3 DNA: TGTGCCAGTAGTATCGGGGGGCCAGGATACGAGCAGTACTTC
clone size: -; V gene: TRBV5-6; J gene: TRBJ1-2; D gene: TRBD1; CDR3 protein: CASSILGQVNYGYTF; CDR3 DNA: TGTGCCAGCAGCATTTTAGGACAGGTGAACTATGGCTACACCTTC
clone size: few; V gene: TRBV4-1; J gene: TRBJ1-1; D gene: TRBD1; CDR3 protein: CASSQELRDRSMNTEAFF; CDR3 DNA: TGCGCCAGCAGCCAAGAGTTAAGGGACAGGAGTATGAACACTGAAGCTTTCTTT
clone size: -; V gene: TRBV27; J gene: TRBJ1-1; D gene: TRBD1; CDR3 protein: CASSPTGAVTEAFF; CDR3 DNA: TGTGCCAGCAGTCCGACAGGGGCGGTAACTGAAGCTTTCTTT
clone size: -; V gene: TRBV5-6; J gene: TRBJ2-4; D gene: TRBD2; CDR3 protein: CASSSRLAVNKNIQYF; CDR3 DNA: TGTGCCAGCAGCTCACGACTAGCAGTTAACAAAAACATTCAGTACTTC
clone size: -; V gene: TRBV5-1; J gene: TRBJ2-3; D gene: -; CDR3 protein: CASSLPQGDTQYF; CDR3 DNA: TGCGCCAGCAGCTTGCCCCAGGGGGATACGCAGTATTTT
clone size: -; V gene: TRBV10-1; J gene: TRBJ1-2; D gene: -; CDR3 protein: CASTRQPRANYGYTF; CDR3 DNA: TGCGCCAGCACCCGACAACCTCGCGCTAACTATGGCTACACCTTC
clone size: -; V gene: TRBV27; J gene: TRBJ2-2; D gene: TRBD1; CDR3 protein: CASRSGTANTGELFF; CDR3 DNA: TGTGCCAGCAGATCCGGGACAGCGAACACCGGGGAGCTGTTTTTT
clone size: -; V gene: TRBV18; J gene: TRBJ2-5; D gene: -; CDR3 protein: CASSPGLAVQETQYF; CDR3 DNA: TGTGCCAGCTCACCAGGGCTGGCAGTCCAAGAGACCCAGTACTTC
clone size: -; V gene: TRBV5-4; J gene: TRBJ1-6; D gene: -; CDR3 protein: CASSLSQGLNSPLHF; CDR3 DNA: TGTGCCAGCAGCTTGAGTCAGGGGCTCAATTCACCCCTCCACTTT
clone size: -; V gene: TRBV2; J gene: TRBJ2-7; D gene: TRBD1; CDR3 protein: CASSETGRGREQYF; CDR3 DNA: TGTGCCAGCAGTGAAACGGGCAGGGGGCGTGAGCAGTACTTC
clone size: -; V gene: TRBV6-5; J gene: TRBJ1-4; D gene: -; CDR3 protein: CASSSYRATNEKLFF; CDR3 DNA: TGTGCCAGCAGTTCCTACAGGGCAACTAATGAAAAACTGTTTTTT
clone size: -; V gene: TRBV7-8; J gene: TRBJ1-1; D gene: -; CDR3 protein: CASSLGRTSAAFF; CDR3 DNA: TGTGCCAGCAGCTTAGGTCGGACTAGCGCGGCTTTCTTT
clone size: -; V gene: TRBV7-2; J gene: TRBJ2-7; D gene: -; CDR3 protein: CASSFLAGGAYYEQYF; CDR3 DNA: TGTGCCAGCAGCTTCCTAGCTGGGGGGGCGTACTACGAGCAGTACTTC
clone size: -; V gene: TRBV19; J gene: TRBJ2-1; D gene: TRBD2; CDR3 protein: CASSIMAGDYNEQFF; CDR3 DNA: TGTGCCAGTAGTATAATGGCGGGGGATTACAATGAGCAGTTCTTC
clone size: once; V gene: TRBV5-1; J gene: TRBJ2-1; D gene: TRBD2; CDR3 protein: CASSPSLAGGSSYNEQFF; CDR3 DNA: TGCGCCAGCAGCCCGAGTCTAGCGGGGGGTAGCTCCTACAATGAGCAGTTCTTC
clone size: -; V gene: TRBV7-2; J gene: TRBJ2-2; D gene: -; CDR3 protein: CASSPFTGGGAGELFF; CDR3 DNA: TGTGCCAGCAGCCCTTTTACAGGGGGGGGTGCCGGGGAGCTGTTTTTT
clone size: -; V gene: TRBV7-2; J gene: TRBJ1-2; D gene: -; CDR3 protein: CASSPQSGGGDYGYTF; CDR3 DNA: TGTGCCAGCAGCCCCCAGTCGGGGGGCGGTGACTATGGCTACACCTTC
clone size: once; V gene: TRBV6-5; J gene: TRBJ2-7; D gene: -; CDR3 protein: CASSYSEGYEQYF; CDR3 DNA: TGTGCCAGCAGTTACTCGGAGGGCTACGAGCAGTACTTC
clone size: -; V gene: TRBV11-2; J gene: TRBJ2-5; D gene: -; CDR3 protein: CASSQPSKQETQYF; CDR3 DNA: TGTGCCAGCAGCCAGCCTAGCAAGCAAGAGACCCAGTACTTC
clone size: -; V gene: TRBV7-2; J gene: TRBJ2-1; D gene: TRBD2; CDR3 protein: CASSLSPSGANEQFF; CDR3 DNA: TGTGCCAGCAGCTTGAGTCCTAGCGGGGCAAATGAGCAGTTCTTC
clone size: -; V gene: TRBV19; J gene: TRBJ1-5; D gene: -; CDR3 protein: CASSIGSEVGPQHF; CDR3 DNA: TGTGCCAGTAGTATAGGTTCGGAGGTAGGGCCCCAGCATTTT
clone size: -; V gene: TRBV19; J gene: TRBJ1-1; D gene: TRBD1; CDR3 protein: CASIKSLGQGLVTEAFF; CDR3 DNA: TGTGCCAGTATCAAGAGTTTGGGACAGGGATTAGTCACTGAAGCTTTCTTT
clone size: -; V gene: TRBV11-2; J gene: TRBJ2-7; D gene: -; CDR3 protein: CASSPFRGYEQYF; CDR3 DNA: TGTGCCAGCAGCCCATTTCGGGGTTACGAGCAGTACTTC
clone size: -; V gene: TRBV10-2; J gene: TRBJ1-1; D gene: TRBD1; CDR3 protein: CASSDPGGNGNTEAFF; CDR3 DNA: TGCGCCAGCAGTGACCCAGGGGGCAACGGCAACACTGAAGCTTTCTTT
clone size: -; V gene: TRBV6-1; J gene: TRBJ1-1; D gene: -; CDR3 protein: CATQAAGNTEAFF; CDR3 DNA: TGTGCCACCCAGGCCGCCGGGAACACTGAAGCTTTCTTT
clone size: -; V gene: TRBV5-8; J gene: TRBJ1-3; D gene: TRBD1; CDR3 protein: CASSTRQGMSSGNTIYF; CDR3 DNA: TGTGCCAGCAGCACCCGACAGGGGATGAGCTCTGGAAACACCATATATTTT
clone size: -; V gene: TRBV9; J gene: TRBJ1-1; D gene: -; CDR3 protein: CASSRGEVSGTEAFF; CDR3 DNA: TGTGCCAGCAGCCGGGGGGAGGTCTCAGGGACTGAAGCTTTCTTT
clone size: once; V gene: TRBV29-1; J gene: TRBJ2-5; D gene: TRBD2; CDR3 protein: CSVGAGEPQETQYF; CDR3 DNA: TGCAGCGTTGGGGCGGGAGAACCTCAAGAGACCCAGTACTTC
clone size: -; V gene: TRBV19; J gene: TRBJ2-2; D gene: TRBD1; CDR3 protein: CASKGDRAYTGELFF; CDR3 DNA: TGTGCCAGTAAGGGAGACAGGGCATATACCGGGGAGCTGTTTTTT
clone size: -; V gene: TRBV19; J gene: TRBJ1-5; D gene: TRBD1; CDR3 protein: CASSIGGDRGANQPQHF; CDR3 DNA: TGTGCCAGTAGTATAGGAGGGGACAGGGGCGCAAATCAGCCCCAGCATTTT